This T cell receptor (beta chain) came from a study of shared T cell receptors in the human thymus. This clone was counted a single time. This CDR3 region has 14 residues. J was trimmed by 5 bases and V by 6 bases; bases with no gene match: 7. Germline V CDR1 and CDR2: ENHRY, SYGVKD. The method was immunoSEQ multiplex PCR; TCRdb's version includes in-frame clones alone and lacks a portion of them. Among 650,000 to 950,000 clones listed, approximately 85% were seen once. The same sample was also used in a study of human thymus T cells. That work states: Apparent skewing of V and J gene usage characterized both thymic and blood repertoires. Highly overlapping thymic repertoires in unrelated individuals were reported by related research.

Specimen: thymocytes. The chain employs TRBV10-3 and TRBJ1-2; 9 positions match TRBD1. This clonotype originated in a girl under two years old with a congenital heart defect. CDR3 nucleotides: TGTGCCATCAGGAGGGGACAGGGCCCATATGGCTACACCTTC. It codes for CAIRRGQGPYGYTF.